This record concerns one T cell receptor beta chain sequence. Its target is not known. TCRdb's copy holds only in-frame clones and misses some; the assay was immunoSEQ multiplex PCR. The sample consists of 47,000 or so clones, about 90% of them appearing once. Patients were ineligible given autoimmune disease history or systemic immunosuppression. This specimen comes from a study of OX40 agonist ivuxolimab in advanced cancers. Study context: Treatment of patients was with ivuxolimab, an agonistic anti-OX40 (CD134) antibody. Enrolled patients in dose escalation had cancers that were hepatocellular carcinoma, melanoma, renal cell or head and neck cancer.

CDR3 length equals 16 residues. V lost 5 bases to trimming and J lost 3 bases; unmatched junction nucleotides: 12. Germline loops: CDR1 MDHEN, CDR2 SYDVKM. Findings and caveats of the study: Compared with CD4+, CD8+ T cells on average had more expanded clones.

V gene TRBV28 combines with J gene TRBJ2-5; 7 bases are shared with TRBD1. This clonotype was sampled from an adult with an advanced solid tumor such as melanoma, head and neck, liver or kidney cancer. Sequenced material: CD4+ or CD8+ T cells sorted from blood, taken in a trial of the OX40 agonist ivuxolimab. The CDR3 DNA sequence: TGTGCCAGCAGTGCCCGACCGGGGACAGCAGAAGAGACCCAGTACTTC. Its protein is CASSARPGTAEETQYF.